The rows below give T cell receptor beta chains drawn from one sample of a study of CXCR3-negative and CXCR3-positive naive CD8 T cells. After re-calling the 5' RACE reads, TCRdb lists one entry per CDR3 protein, DNA absent. The sample table sets out fewer than 60,000 distinct CDR3 sequences. The source material was memory CD8+ T cells from blood. The source of these receptors is a human donor in good health. Some clones in this sample may be carry-over from other donors' samples. Both conserved end residues are part of each CDR3. Fields, in order: J gene, clone size, V gene, CDR3 length, CDR3 protein. Rows may omit the clone size; those that give it use once, few, many or a size class.

TRBJ2-7	.	TRBV7-2	13	CASSPPGHYEQYF
TRBJ2-1	.	TRBV7-6	13	CASSLVSDNEQFF
TRBJ1-4	.	TRBV12-5	15	CASAQSGATNEELFF
TRBJ1-3	.	TRBV20-1	15	CSARDWGVAGNTIYF
TRBJ1-6	.	TRBV12-3/TRBV12-4	12	CASSLGGSPLHF
TRBJ2-7	.	TRBV29-1	12	CSVGAGSYEQYF
TRBJ2-2	.	TRBV6-2/TRBV6-3	13	CASSYLNTGELFF
TRBJ2-7	.	TRBV11-2	15	CASSRPDRFSYEQYF
TRBJ1-3	.	TRBV19	17	CASTPRGVENSGNTIYF
TRBJ2-1	.	TRBV6-6	12	CASSYVGDEQFF
TRBJ2-7	medium-sized	TRBV29-1	12	CSVVQDSTLQYF
TRBJ2-7	.	TRBV18	11	CASSTGSEQYF
TRBJ1-1	.	TRBV19	13	CASRRTMNTEAFF
TRBJ1-5	.	TRBV7-6	14	CASSLGGGLQPQHF
TRBJ2-7	.	TRBV3-1	13	CASSVQANYEQYF
TRBJ1-1	.	TRBV19	13	CASSIYVRTEAFF
TRBJ2-7	.	TRBV29-1	16	CSVENRDRATPYEQYF
TRBJ2-2	.	TRBV29-1	16	CSVEEAVGPVNGELFF
TRBJ2-7	.	TRBV9	14	CASSASGRSDEQYF
TRBJ2-3	.	TRBV12-3/TRBV12-4	16	CASTPGAGDGTDTQYF
TRBJ2-2	.	TRBV28	14	CAGAGQGFTGELFF
TRBJ2-1	.	TRBV6-6	18	CASSASTLAGSSYNEQFF
TRBJ2-4	.	TRBV7-6	17	CASSFNSPGDVGNIQYF